This TCR beta chain was captured by sequencing in a study of post-analysis software for immune sequencing data. This clonotype was detected a few times. Its antigen is still unknown. The CDR3 totals 13 residues. Losses at the gene ends were 4 bases for V and 4 bases for J; bases not matched to a gene: 2. In germline, CDR1 is SQVTM, CDR2 ANQGSEA. Study observations and caveats: Among a handful of TRBV segments more frequent in patients than controls were TRBV5-6, TRBV5-1 and TRBV20-1. In multiple sclerosis, normalized Chao1 diversity was significantly below that of controls.

The TCR beta cDNA libraries carried unique molecular identifiers. TCRdb ran MiXCR on the PCR reads and lists one entry per CDR3 protein. The table includes 700,000 to 800,000 distinct CDR3 sequences, roughly 27% detected once. The material sequenced was blood. The sequence was collected from a girl aged 5 to 17 with multiple sclerosis. The chain employs TRBV29-1 and TRBJ2-1; the match to TRBD1 covers 9 bases. Written as DNA, the CDR3 is TGCAGCGTTGGGACAGGGGCTTACAATGAGCAGTTCTTC. Protein: CSVGTGAYNEQFF.